Below are 20 T cell receptor beta chains sequenced from a single sample in a study of regulatory T cells in long-lasting Graves disease. The time point is: persistent/refractory GD, antithyroid drugs over 5 years with positive TRAb. PBMCs provided the RNA from which the TCR library was made. CDR3-region Arm-PCR and iRepertoire HTBI primers produced the TCR beta libraries. TCRdb passed the multiplex PCR reads through MiXCR, listing each CDR3 protein once. The sample lists roughly 700,000 distinct CDR3 sequences; 25% to 35% were seen once. Sequenced material: peripheral blood mononuclear cells (PBMCs), taken when the disease was refractory, from a patient treated with antithyroid drugs. The receptors stem from a female donor with Graves disease.

This clonotype appeared a few times. The J gene is TRBJ2-2, the V gene TRBV24-1; 7 bases are a match to TRBD1. With V trimmed by 5 bases and J by 5 bases, 1 base remained unmatched. This CDR3 contains 13 residues. CDR1 and CDR2 from the germline V gene are KGHDR and SFDVKD. CDR3 amino acids: CATSGRGTGELFF. In nucleotides, the CDR3 is TGTGCCACCAGTGGCAGGGGGACCGGGGAGCTGTTTTTT.

This clonotype was observed a few times. This chain connects TRBV2 to TRBJ2-2; D is possibly TRBD2 (5 bases). CDR3 length: 13 residues. V gave up 6 bases and J gave up 3 bases, with 8 bases separating them. The V gene's germline CDR1 is SNHLY and CDR2 FYNNEI. The CDR3 bases are TGTGCCAGCAGCTTGGACTACACCGGGGAGCTGTTTTTT. Protein product: CASSLDYTGELFF.

This clonotype was seen only a few times. V usage is TRBV18 and J usage is TRBJ2-4; TRBD1 matches 9 bases. Germline V gives CDR1 KGHSH, CDR2 LQKENI. There are 15 residues in the CDR3. J was trimmed by 13 bases and V by 0 bases; bases with no gene match: 10. CDR3 nucleotides: TGTGCCAGCTCACCACCCCTGGGCGAGACAGGGGGGCAGTACTTC. This encodes CASSPPLGETGGQYF.

The chain employs TRBV28 and TRBJ2-1, with no clear D. Between the trimmed V and J ends, which lost 5 bases and 7 bases, there was a span of 12 bases. The CDR3 has 13 amino acids. Germline V gene lookup returns CDR1 MDHEN and CDR2 SYDVKM. The CDR3 spells CASSLGLGNEQFF. The CDR3 nucleotides read TGTGCCAGCAGTCTCGGCCTAGGGAATGAGCAGTTCTTC.

The table lists this clonotype with a few counts. The J gene is TRBJ1-2, the V gene TRBV20-1; TRBD1 might be the D (5 bases). V was trimmed by 1 base and J by 3 bases, leaving 12 bases between them. The germline V gene has CDR1 DFQATT and CDR2 SNEGSKA (reference sequence). The CDR3 totals 14 residues. The CDR3 region has the DNA TGCAGTGCTAGAGGGACAACAAACCACTATGGCTACACCTTC. It encodes CSARGTTNHYGYTF.

This clonotype was seen only a few times. The chain uses TRBV19 and TRBJ1-1; possible D gene TRBD1, 5 bases. The CDR3 is 16 residues long. Germline assignment: CDR1 LNHDA and CDR2 SQIVND (reference sequence). Trimming shortened V by 8 bases and J by 1 base, and 20 bases separated the two germline ends. CDR3: CASHPRMGRENTEAFF. Here the CDR3 DNA reads TGTGCCAGTCATCCCAGGATGGGGCGGGAGAACACTGAAGCTTTCTTT.

This clonotype has at least ten counts. The chain couples TRBV6-1 to TRBJ1-2; 8 bases fit TRBD1. Per the germline V gene, CDR1 is MNHNS and CDR2 is SASEGT. V lost 5 bases, J lost 8 bases, and 7 bases stayed unmatched. There are 13 residues in the CDR3. The CDR3 nucleotides are TGTGCCAGCAGTCCGGACAGGGAATTGGGCTACACCTTC. This encodes CASSPDRELGYTF.

Ten or more counts support this clonotype. The V gene is TRBV3-1, the J gene TRBJ2-1; weak D call: TRBD2 (5 bases). Germline V gene lookup returns CDR1 LGHDT and CDR2 YNNKEL (reference sequence). The CDR3 covers 14 residues. The V and J ends lost 4 bases and 3 bases respectively, with 10 bases between them. In nucleotides, the CDR3 is TGTGCCAGCAGCCCTCCGGGAAACTACAATGAGCAGTTCTTC. Protein product: CASSPPGNYNEQFF.

Ten or more counts support this clonotype. The chain couples TRBV6-1 to TRBJ2-5; D is unclear. The CDR3 has 11 amino acids. Between the trimmed V and J ends, which lost 7 bases and 5 bases, there was a span of 8 bases. CDR1 is MNHNS, CDR2 SASEGT, per germline. The CDR3 DNA reads as TGTGCCAGCACCCAGTACGAGACCCAGTACTTC. Translation gives CASTQYETQYF.

The sample holds many counts of this clonotype. V gene TRBV7-6 combines with J gene TRBJ1-2, with TRBD1 identical over 10 bases. This CDR3 has 14 amino acids. Per germline, CDR1 SGHVS and CDR2 FNYEAQ. Trimming removed 5 bases from V and 8 bases from J; junction bases left unmatched: 8. The CDR3 region has the DNA TGTGCCAGCAGCACGAGACAGGGGGCAGACGGCTACACCTTC. Its translation is CASSTRQGADGYTF.

This chain uses TRBV6-1 with TRBJ1-4, with D possibly being TRBD1 (6 bases). Germline V CDR1 and CDR2: MNHNS, SASEGT. The CDR3 sequence is 16 residues long. Trimming stripped 6 bases from V and 0 bases from J, with 14 bases between. In DNA form, the CDR3 reads TGTGCCAGCAGGGAACAGGGAATTGCAACTAATGAAAAACTGTTTTTT. Encoded protein: CASREQGIATNEKLFF.

The chain combines TRBV28 with TRBJ2-4, with TRBD2 matching over 14 bases. Germline CDR1 is MDHEN and CDR2 is SYDVKM. The CDR3 spans 17 residues. J was trimmed by 9 bases and V by 5 bases; bases with no gene match: 12. The CDR3 protein is CASSIVSGLAGVVIQYF. The CDR3 nucleotides read TGTGCCAGCAGTATCGTCTCGGGACTAGCGGGAGTTGTCATTCAGTACTTC.

This clonotype has more than one count but fewer than ten. This chain joins TRBV12-3 or TRBV12-4 and TRBJ1-1; D uncertain. The CDR3 sequence is 12 residues long. V dropped 6 bases and J dropped 8 bases, with 13 bases sitting between them. CDR3 DNA: TGTGCCAGCAGAGCGGGCCCGGGAGAAGCTTTCTTT. Encoded protein: CASRAGPGEAFF.

This sequence joins TRBV20-1 and TRBJ2-5; D is unclear. The CDR3 is made up of 13 amino acids. The germline gives CDR1 DFQATT, CDR2 SNEGSKA (reference sequence). Trimming cost V 4 bases and J 2 bases, with 11 bases left between them. CDR3 sequence: CSANTDPQETQYF. The CDR3 nucleotides are TGCAGTGCTAACACGGACCCTCAAGAGACCCAGTACTTC.

This clonotype was counted at least ten times. The V and J genes are TRBV6-5 and TRBJ1-2; D uncertain. The CDR3 covers 15 residues. Deletions cut 0 bases from V and 7 bases from J, with 15 bases between. Per the germline V gene, CDR1 is MNHEY and CDR2 is SVGAGI. The chain's CDR3 is CASSYSPIESVGYTF. CDR3 nucleotides: TGTGCCAGCAGTTACTCGCCGATAGAGAGCGTTGGCTACACCTTC.

In this sample, this clonotype turned up many times. The chain uses TRBV28 and TRBJ1-1; 10 bases are a match to TRBD1. In germline, CDR1 is MDHEN, CDR2 SYDVKM. Losses at the gene ends were 2 bases for V and 3 bases for J; bases not matched to a gene: 6. The CDR3 has 16 residues. As DNA, the CDR3 is TGTGCCAGCAGTTTAACCGGGACAGGGGAAGACACTGAAGCTTTCTTT. Translation gives CASSLTGTGEDTEAFF.

This clonotype came up many times. The rearrangement links TRBV6-1 to TRBJ1-5, with TRBD1 matching 7 bases. The CDR3 has 13 residues. V dropped 6 bases and J dropped 6; count of bases not matched to a gene: 5. Germline V CDR1 and CDR2: MNHNS, SASEGT. The CDR3 sequence is CASRDRDAQPQHF. The CDR3 nucleotides are TGTGCCAGCAGAGACAGGGATGCTCAGCCCCAGCATTTT.

This clonotype came up once. The chain employs TRBV4-1 and TRBJ2-5; 11 positions match TRBD2. There are 18 residues in the CDR3. J was trimmed by 5 bases and V by 0 bases; bases with no gene match: 11. Germline CDR1 is MGHRA and CDR2 is YSYEKL. DNA of the CDR3: TGCGCCAGCAGCCAAGACCTAGCGGGAGGCCTCCGGGGGGAGACCCAGTACTTC. Residues: CASSQDLAGGLRGETQYF.

This rearrangement joins TRBV29-1 to TRBJ2-7; no definite D call. CDR1 SQVTM and CDR2 ANQGSEA come from the germline V gene. Trimming took 4 bases from V and 3 from J, leaving 7 bases between them. The length of the CDR3 is 11 residues. The CDR3 here is CSVVDGYEQYF. The CDR3 DNA reads as TGCAGCGTTGTTGACGGCTACGAGCAGTACTTC.

V usage is TRBV9 and J usage is TRBJ1-3; 7 bases fit TRBD1. Unmatched junction bases numbered 8, after V lost 7 bases and J lost 4 bases. Per germline, CDR1 SGDLS and CDR2 YYNGEE. The CDR3 totals 14 residues. CDR3 in amino acids: CASGGQGVGNTIYF. The CDR3 nucleotides read TGTGCCAGCGGGGGGCAGGGGGTCGGAAACACCATATATTTT.